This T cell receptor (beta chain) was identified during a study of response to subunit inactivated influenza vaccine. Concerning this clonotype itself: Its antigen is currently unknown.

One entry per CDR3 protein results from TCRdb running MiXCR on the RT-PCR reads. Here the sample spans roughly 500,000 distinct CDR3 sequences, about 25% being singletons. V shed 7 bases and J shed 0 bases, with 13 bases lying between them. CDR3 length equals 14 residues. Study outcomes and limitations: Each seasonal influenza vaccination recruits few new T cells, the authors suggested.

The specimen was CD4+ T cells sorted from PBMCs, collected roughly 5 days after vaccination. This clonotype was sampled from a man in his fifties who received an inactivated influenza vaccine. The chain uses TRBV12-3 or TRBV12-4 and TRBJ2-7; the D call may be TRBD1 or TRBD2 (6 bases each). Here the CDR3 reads CASTHGGDSYEQYF. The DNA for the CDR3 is TGTGCCAGCACACACGGGGGCGACTCCTACGAGCAGTACTTC.